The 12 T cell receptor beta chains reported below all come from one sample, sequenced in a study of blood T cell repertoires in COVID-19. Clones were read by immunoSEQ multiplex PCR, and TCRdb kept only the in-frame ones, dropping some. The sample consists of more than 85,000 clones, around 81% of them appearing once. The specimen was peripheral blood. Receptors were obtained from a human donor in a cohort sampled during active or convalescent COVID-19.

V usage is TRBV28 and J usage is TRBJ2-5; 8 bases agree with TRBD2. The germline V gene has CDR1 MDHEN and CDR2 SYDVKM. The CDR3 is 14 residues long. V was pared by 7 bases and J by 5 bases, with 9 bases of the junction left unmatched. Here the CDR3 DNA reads TGTGCCAGCACCCTACCGGGGGGGCAGGAGACCCAGTACTTC. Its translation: CASTLPGGQETQYF.

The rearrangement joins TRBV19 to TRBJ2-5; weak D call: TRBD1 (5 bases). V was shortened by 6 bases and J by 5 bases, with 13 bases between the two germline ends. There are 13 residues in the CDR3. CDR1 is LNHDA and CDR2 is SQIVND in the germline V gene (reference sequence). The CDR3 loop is CASSQGFRETQYF. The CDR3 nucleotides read TGTGCCAGTAGCCAGGGTTTTCGGGAGACCCAGTACTTC. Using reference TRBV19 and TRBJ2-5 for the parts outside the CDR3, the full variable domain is DGGITQSPKYLFRKEGQNVTLSCEQNLNHDAMYWYRQDPGQGLRLIYYSQIVNDFQKGDIAEGYSVSREKKESFPLTVTSAQKNPTAFYLCASSQGFRETQYFGPGTRLLVL.

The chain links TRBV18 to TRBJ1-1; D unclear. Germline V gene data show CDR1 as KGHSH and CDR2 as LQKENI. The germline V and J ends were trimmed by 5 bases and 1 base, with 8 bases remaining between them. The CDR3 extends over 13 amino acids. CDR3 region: CASSKDKNTEAFF. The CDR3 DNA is TGTGCCAGCTCAAAAGACAAGAACACTGAAGCTTTCTTT.

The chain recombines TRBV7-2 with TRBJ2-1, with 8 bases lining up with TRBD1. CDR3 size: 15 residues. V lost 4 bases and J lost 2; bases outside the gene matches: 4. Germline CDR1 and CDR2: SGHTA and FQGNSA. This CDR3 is CASSWTGQAYNEQFF. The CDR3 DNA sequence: TGTGCCAGCAGCTGGACAGGGCAAGCCTACAATGAGCAGTTCTTC.

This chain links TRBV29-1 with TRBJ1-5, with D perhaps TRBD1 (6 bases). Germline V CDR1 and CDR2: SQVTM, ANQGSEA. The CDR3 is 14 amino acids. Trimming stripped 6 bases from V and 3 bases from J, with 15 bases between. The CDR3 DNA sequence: TGCAGCGTCTCCCTGACAGGCAACAATCAGCCCCAGCATTTT. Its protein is CSVSLTGNNQPQHF.

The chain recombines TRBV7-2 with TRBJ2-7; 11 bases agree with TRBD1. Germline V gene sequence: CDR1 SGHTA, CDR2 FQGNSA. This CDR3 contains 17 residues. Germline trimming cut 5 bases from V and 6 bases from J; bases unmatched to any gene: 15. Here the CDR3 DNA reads TGTGCCAGCAGCCTAACCCGTGTTGGGACAGGGGGGTCCGAGCAGTACTTC. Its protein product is CASSLTRVGTGGSEQYF. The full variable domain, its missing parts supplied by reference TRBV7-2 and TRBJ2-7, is GAGVSQSPSNKVTEKGKDVELRCDPISGHTALYWYRQSLGQGLEFLIYFQGNSAPDKSGLPSDRFSAERTGGSVSTLTIQRTQQEDSAVYLCASSLTRVGTGGSEQYFGPGTRLTVT.

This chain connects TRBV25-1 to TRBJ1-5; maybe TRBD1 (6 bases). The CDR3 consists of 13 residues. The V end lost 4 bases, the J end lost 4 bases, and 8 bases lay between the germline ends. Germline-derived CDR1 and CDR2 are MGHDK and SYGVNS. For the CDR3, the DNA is TGTGCCAGCAGTGTTCAGGGGAATCAGCCCCAGCATTTT. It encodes CASSVQGNQPQHF.

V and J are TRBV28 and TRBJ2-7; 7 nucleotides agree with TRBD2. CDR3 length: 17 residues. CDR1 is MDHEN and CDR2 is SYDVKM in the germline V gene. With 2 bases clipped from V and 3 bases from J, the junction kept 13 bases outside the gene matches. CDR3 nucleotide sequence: TGTGCCAGCAGTTTAGGTTGGGGGGGGACGGAGAGCTACGAGCAGTACTTC. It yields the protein CASSLGWGGTESYEQYF.

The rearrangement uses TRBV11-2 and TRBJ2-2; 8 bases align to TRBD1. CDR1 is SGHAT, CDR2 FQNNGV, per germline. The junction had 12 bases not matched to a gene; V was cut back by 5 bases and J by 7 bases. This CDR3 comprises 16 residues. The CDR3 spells CASSKTGQARGGELFF. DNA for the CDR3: TGTGCCAGCAGCAAGACGGGACAGGCCCGCGGCGGGGAGCTGTTTTTT.

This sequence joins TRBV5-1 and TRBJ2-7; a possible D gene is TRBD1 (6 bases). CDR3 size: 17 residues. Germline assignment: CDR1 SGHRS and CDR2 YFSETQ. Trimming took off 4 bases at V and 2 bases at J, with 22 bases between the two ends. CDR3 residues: CASSPRTGTITTYEQYF. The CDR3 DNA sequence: TGCGCCAGCAGCCCGCGGACCGGGACAATTACAACCTACGAGCAGTACTTC.

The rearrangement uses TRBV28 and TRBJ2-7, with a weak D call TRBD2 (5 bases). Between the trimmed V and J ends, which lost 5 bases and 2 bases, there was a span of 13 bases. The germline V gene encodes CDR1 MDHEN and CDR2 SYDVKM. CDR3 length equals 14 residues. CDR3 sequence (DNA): TGTGCCAGCAGTGACCGGGATGATGCCTACGAGCAGTACTTC. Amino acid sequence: CASSDRDDAYEQYF.

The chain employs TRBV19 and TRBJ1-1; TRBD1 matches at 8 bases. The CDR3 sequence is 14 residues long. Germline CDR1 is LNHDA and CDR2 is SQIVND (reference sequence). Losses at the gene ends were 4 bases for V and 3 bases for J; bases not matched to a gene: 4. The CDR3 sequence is CASSNQGAHTEAFF. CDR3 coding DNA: TGTGCCAGTAGTAACCAGGGGGCACACACTGAAGCTTTCTTT.